This T cell receptor (beta chain) comes out of a study of blood T cell repertoires in COVID-19. Study context: Sites in the United States, Italy and Spain provided acute and convalescent COVID-19 samples. From T cells, B-cell-depleted T cells, or PBMCs came the material, which was cDNA or gDNA.

Germline V CDR1 and CDR2: KGHSH, LQKENI. The V end lost 1 base, the J end lost 6 bases, and 9 bases lay between the germline ends. The CDR3 is made up of 13 amino acids. As originally analysed: Reference gene primer amplification in the assay estimated nucleated cell counts. TCRdb's copy holds only in-frame clones and misses some; the assay was immunoSEQ multiplex PCR. V, J and clone size were drawn from that table, and D and trimming were deduced from the DNA. The table records about 110,000 clones, around 83% of them present only once. The sequence was obtained from a woman older than 75 with active or convalescent COVID-19. Sequencing was done on a sample of peripheral blood. This chain joins TRBV18 and TRBJ1-2; D gene ambiguous. The CDR3 here is CASSPLAVNGYTF. The CDR3, as DNA: TGTGCCAGCTCACCACTGGCAGTTAATGGCTACACCTTC.